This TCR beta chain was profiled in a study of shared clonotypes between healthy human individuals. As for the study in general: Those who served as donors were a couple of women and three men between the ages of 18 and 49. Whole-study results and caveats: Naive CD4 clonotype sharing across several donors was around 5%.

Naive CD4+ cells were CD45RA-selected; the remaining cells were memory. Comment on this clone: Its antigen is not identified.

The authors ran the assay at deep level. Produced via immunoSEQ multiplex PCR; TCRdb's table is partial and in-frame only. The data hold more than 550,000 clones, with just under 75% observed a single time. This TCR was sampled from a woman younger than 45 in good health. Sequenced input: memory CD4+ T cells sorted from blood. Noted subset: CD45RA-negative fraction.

CDR3: CASSLSGTSGRRAGELFF. The DNA for the CDR3 is TGTGCCAGCAGTTTGTCCGGGACTAGCGGGAGAAGAGCCGGGGAGCTGTTTTTT. V and J are TRBV28 and TRBJ2-2, with TRBD2 matching over 14 bases. The CDR3 runs to 18 residues. Looked up from germline, CDR1 is MDHEN and CDR2 is SYDVKM. V shed 3 bases and J 6 bases; nucleotides not matched to a gene: 9.